One sample yielded the 21 T cell receptor beta chains listed below, sequenced in a study of blood T cell repertoires in COVID-19. Assay used: immunoSEQ multiplex PCR; TCRdb lists only in-frame clones, some missing. The sample lists 120,000 to 150,000 clones, 80% to 90% occurring once. The sample consisted of peripheral blood. Every receptor here comes from a woman aged 55 to 70 with COVID-19, enrolled during active disease.

A single count supports this clone. This chain joins TRBV7-8 and TRBJ1-2, with 8 bases fitting TRBD1. Germline CDR1 reads SGHVS; CDR2 reads FQNEAQ. The trim removed 5 bases at V and 2 bases at J, leaving 1 base unmatched. This CDR3 has 13 amino acids. The CDR3 DNA sequence: TGTGCCAGCAGCAGGGACAGGAACTATGGCTACACCTTC. Its protein product is CASSRDRNYGYTF.

The chain carries TRBV6-6 and TRBJ1-2; TRBD1 matches at 9 bases. The V segment lost 6 bases and the J segment 7 bases; nucleotides outside the gene matches: 12. Germline CDR1 and CDR2: MNHNY and SVGAGI (reference sequence). The CDR3 runs 15 residues. The CDR3 DNA is TGTGCCAGCAGCCCGACAGGGGGGGGATTTAGTGGCTACACCTTC. Its protein is CASSPTGGGFSGYTF.

V gene TRBV5-4 combines with J gene TRBJ1-4; D might be TRBD1 (5 bases). Germline V gene lookup returns CDR1 SGHNT and CDR2 YYREEE (reference sequence). This CDR3 is 14 amino acids long. V lost 4 bases and J 1 base, leaving 8 bases between the germline ends. CDR3 sequence reads: CASSQGGTNEKLFF. The CDR3 DNA sequence: TGTGCCAGCAGCCAGGGTGGAACTAATGAAAAACTGTTTTTT.

V and J are TRBV10-3 and TRBJ2-5; 11 bases align to TRBD1. CDR3 length equals 14 residues. The germline V gene has CDR1 ENHRY and CDR2 SYGVKD. Trimming removed 6 bases from V and 3 bases from J; junction bases left unmatched: 3. The CDR3 spells CAIRTGQGEETQYF. CDR3 sequence (DNA): TGTGCCATCAGGACGGGACAGGGGGAAGAGACCCAGTACTTC.

J is TRBJ1-4 and V is TRBV9; 8 bases match TRBD1. V trimming: 2 bases; J trimming: 8 bases; junction bases outside the gene matches: 5. CDR3 size: 14 residues. CDR1 SGDLS and CDR2 YYNGEE come from the germline V gene. The CDR3 spells CASSVTGEREKLFF. CDR3 sequence (DNA): TGTGCCAGCAGCGTGACAGGGGAAAGAGAAAAACTGTTTTTT.

The V gene is TRBV5-6, the J gene TRBJ2-7; D possibly corresponds to TRBD1 (5 bases). The ends were cut back, 5 bases at V and 3 bases at J, with 12 bases in the middle. The CDR3 length is 13 residues. Germline V lookup: CDR1 SGHDT, CDR2 YYEEEE. The CDR3 coding sequence is TGTGCCAGCAGTCCTGACAGCTTCTACGAGCAGTACTTC. This sequence encodes CASSPDSFYEQYF.

The chain carries TRBV3-1 (or the pseudogene TRBV3-2) and TRBJ2-6, with 8 bases identical to TRBD2. There are 16 residues in the CDR3. Trimming cost V 3 bases and J 4 bases; bases outside gene matches: 5. The germline V gene has CDR1 LGHDT and CDR2 YNNKEL (reference sequence). This CDR3 reads CASSHPGGAGANVLTF. The CDR3 DNA reads TGTGCCAGCAGCCACCCCGGGGGGGCCGGGGCCAACGTCCTGACTTTC.

The genes are TRBV5-4 and TRBJ1-1, with D possibly matching TRBD1 (5 bases). The CDR3 contains 13 residues. In germline, CDR1 is SGHNT, CDR2 YYREEE (reference sequence). Trimming pared 4 bases from V and 6 bases from J, leaving 13 bases between. CDR3 coding DNA: TGTGCCAGCAGCCCCCAGGGAACGGCTGAAGCTTTCTTT. This sequence encodes CASSPQGTAEAFF.

There are a few counts of this clone. The chain has TRBV5-4 and TRBJ2-2, with D perhaps matching TRBD2 (6 bases). The CDR3 has 15 amino acids. The germline V gene encodes CDR1 SGHNT and CDR2 YYREEE (reference sequence). Trimming cost V 5 bases and J 2 bases, with 13 bases left between them. CDR3 bases: TGTGCCAGCAGAGTCGGGGGAGATAACACCGGGGAGCTGTTTTTT. The encoded protein is CASRVGGDNTGELFF.

The count of this clone is one. The V gene is TRBV4-2, the J gene TRBJ2-5; D gene uncertain. This CDR3 has 13 amino acids. CDR1 and CDR2 (germline): LGHNA, YNFKEQ. V was trimmed by 0 bases and J by 1 base, leaving 3 bases between them. In nucleotides, the CDR3 is TGTGCCAGCAGCCAAGATCGCCAAGAGACCCAGTACTTC. It is translated as CASSQDRQETQYF.

The rearrangement links TRBV7-9 to TRBJ1-1; D not resolved. V dropped 2 bases and J dropped 2 bases, with 6 bases sitting between them. The CDR3 is made up of 13 amino acids. The germline V gene encodes CDR1 SEHNR and CDR2 FQNEAQ (reference sequence). The CDR3 bases are TGTGCCAGCAGCTTACAGGCCAACACTGAAGCTTTCTTT. It translates to CASSLQANTEAFF.

This clone was picked up a small number of times. The chain uses TRBV10-3 and TRBJ1-2; tentative D call: TRBD1 (6 bases). The CDR3 has 15 residues. Per germline, CDR1 ENHRY and CDR2 SYGVKD. V shed 10 bases and J shed 2 bases, with 20 bases lying between them. CDR3 nucleotide sequence: TGTGCCACCGGGACACGGGGTCTAACCAACTATGGCTACACCTTC. Protein sequence: CATGTRGLTNYGYTF.

This sequence joins TRBV10-3 and TRBJ1-2, with D possibly TRBD1 on 6 matching bases. The germline CDR1 and CDR2 sequences are ENHRY and SYGVKD. The CDR3 runs 13 residues. V was clipped by 4 bases and J by 6 bases, with 12 bases between them. CDR3 coding DNA: TGTGCCATCAGTGTGTTAACAGGGAATGGCTACACCTTC. It yields the protein CAISVLTGNGYTF.

The CDR3 DNA sequence: TGTGCCATCAGACTAGCGGGGGACCCCTACGAGCAGTACTTC. Amino acids: CAIRLAGDPYEQYF. The rearrangement links TRBV10-3 to TRBJ2-7; 11 positions agree with TRBD2. CDR1 ENHRY and CDR2 SYGVKD come from the germline V gene. V was clipped by 6 bases and J by 2 bases; unmatched bases: 3. The CDR3 totals 14 residues.

This chain connects TRBV15 to TRBJ1-5, with D perhaps matching TRBD1 (6 bases). From germline, CDR1 is LNHNV and CDR2 YYDKDF (reference sequence). V was trimmed by 4 bases and J by 6 bases, leaving 13 bases between them. The CDR3 loop spans 14 amino acids. The CDR3 nucleotides are TGTGCCACCAGCATTAATACAGGGATTCAGCCCCAGCATTTT. Amino acids: CATSINTGIQPQHF.

The genes are TRBV7-9 and TRBJ1-4; D remains unclear. Germline V gene lookup returns CDR1 SEHNR and CDR2 FQNEAQ (reference sequence). V dropped 5 bases and J dropped 0 bases, with 10 bases sitting between them. The CDR3 is 15 amino acids. The CDR3 nucleotides are TGTGCCAGCAGCCGACGGGAGTCAACTAATGAAAAACTGTTTTTT. Protein product: CASSRRESTNEKLFF. The full variable domain, rest sourced from reference TRBV7-9 and TRBJ1-4, is DTGVSQNPRHKITKRGQNVTFRCDPISEHNRLYWYRQTLGQGPEFLTYFQNEAQLEKSRLLSDRFSAERPKGSFSTLEIQRTEQGDSAMYLCASSRRESTNEKLFFGSGTQLSVL.

The sample holds one count of this clone. The chain uses TRBV4-2 and TRBJ1-2; 11 nucleotides align to TRBD1. Germline CDR1 and CDR2: LGHNA and YNFKEQ. This CDR3 spans 16 amino acids. The trim removed 0 bases at V and 3 bases at J, leaving 3 bases unmatched. The CDR3 sequence is CASSQDRTGGHYGYTF. The CDR3 DNA reads as TGTGCCAGCAGCCAAGATCGGACAGGGGGCCACTATGGCTACACCTTC.

This clone came up once. The CDR3 loop is CAISERQGGDEQYF. As DNA, the CDR3 is TGTGCCATCAGTGAAAGACAGGGTGGCGACGAGCAGTACTTC. V usage is TRBV10-3 and J usage is TRBJ2-7; TRBD1 agrees at 7 bases. Germline CDR1 and CDR2: ENHRY and SYGVKD. J gave up 5 bases and V 3 bases, and 7 bases lay outside the gene matches. This CDR3 is built from 14 residues.

The V gene is TRBV10-3, the J gene TRBJ1-5; tentative D call: TRBD1 (5 bases). The V end was cut by 2 bases, the J end by 0 bases, with 11 bases between. Per the germline V gene, CDR1 is ENHRY and CDR2 is SYGVKD. This CDR3 comprises 16 residues. The CDR3: CAISEETATSNQPQHF. In DNA, the CDR3 is TGTGCCATCAGTGAGGAGACAGCTACTAGCAATCAGCCCCAGCATTTT.

This sequence joins TRBV7-9 and TRBJ2-1; TRBD1 might be the D (6 bases). The CDR3 sequence is 13 residues long. With 4 bases removed from V and 6 bases from J, the gap between germline ends came to 10 bases. Germline CDR1 is SEHNR and CDR2 is FQNEAQ (reference sequence). The CDR3, as DNA: TGTGCCAGCAGCTCAGGGGCGGTCAATGAGCAGTTCTTC. Protein sequence: CASSSGAVNEQFF.

A few counts support this clone. The chain recombines TRBV15 with TRBJ1-1, with 9 bases matching TRBD1. The V segment lost 4 bases and the J segment 1 base; nucleotides outside the gene matches: 10. The CDR3 length is 17 residues. The V gene's germline CDR1 is LNHNV and CDR2 YYDKDF (reference sequence). CDR3 loop: CATSTHRGHFGNTEAFF. The CDR3 nucleotides read TGTGCCACCAGCACACACAGGGGGCATTTTGGGAACACTGAAGCTTTCTTT.